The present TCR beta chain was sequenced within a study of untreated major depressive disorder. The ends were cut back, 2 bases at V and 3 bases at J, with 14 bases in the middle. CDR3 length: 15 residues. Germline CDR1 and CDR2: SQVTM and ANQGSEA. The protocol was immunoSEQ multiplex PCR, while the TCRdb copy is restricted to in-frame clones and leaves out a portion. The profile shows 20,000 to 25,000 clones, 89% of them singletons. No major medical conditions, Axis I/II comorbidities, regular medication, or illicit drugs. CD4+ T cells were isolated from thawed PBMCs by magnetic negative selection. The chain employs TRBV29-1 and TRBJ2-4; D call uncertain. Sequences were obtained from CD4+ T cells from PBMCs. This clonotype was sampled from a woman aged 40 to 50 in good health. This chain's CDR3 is CSVEWQASGKNIQYF. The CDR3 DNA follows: TGCAGCGTTGAATGGCAGGCCTCGGGCAAAAACATTCAGTACTTC.